One sample yielded the 13 T cell receptor beta chains listed below, sequenced in a study of blood T cell repertoires in COVID-19. Assay: immunoSEQ multiplex PCR; the TCRdb copy retains only in-frame clones and omits some. The data contain under 70,000 clones, more than 75% of them singletons. The sample taken for sequencing was PBMCs or T cells enriched from blood (not recorded which). The origin of the receptors is a woman between 35 and 50 years old who had recovered from COVID-19.

J is TRBJ1-5 and V is TRBV12-3 or TRBV12-4; D not resolved. The CDR3 covers 13 residues. V lost 3 bases, J lost 5 bases, and 8 bases lay in between. CDR3 protein: CASSFRGDQPQHF. CDR3 nucleotides: TGTGCCAGCAGTTTTCGAGGCGATCAGCCCCAGCATTTT.

The chain is built from TRBV5-6 and TRBJ1-1; TRBD1 is a possible D gene (6 bases). Looked up from germline, CDR1 is SGHDT and CDR2 is YYEEEE. CDR3 size: 12 residues. V gave up 2 bases and J gave up 4 bases, with 6 bases separating them. The CDR3 protein is CASSFRGTEAFF. CDR3 nucleotide sequence: TGTGCCAGCAGCTTCAGGGGCACTGAAGCTTTCTTT.

This chain uses TRBV19 with TRBJ1-6; D remains unclear. V was shortened by 6 bases and J by 7 bases, with 10 bases between the two germline ends. The CDR3 spans 13 residues. CDR1 LNHDA and CDR2 SQIVND come from the germline V gene (reference sequence). The CDR3 loop reads CASREGWNSPLHF. The CDR3, as DNA: TGTGCCAGTAGGGAGGGATGGAATTCACCCCTCCACTTT.

DNA for the CDR3: TGTGCCAGTAGTATAGGCGCGGGACCAAATCAGCCCCAGCATTTT. Protein sequence: CASSIGAGPNQPQHF. The chain carries TRBV19 and TRBJ1-5; tentative D call: TRBD1 (5 bases). The CDR3 spans 15 residues. Germline CDR1 LNHDA, CDR2 SQIVND (reference sequence). Trimming took 1 base from V and 4 from J, leaving 11 bases between them.

The V and J genes are TRBV24-1 and TRBJ1-5; D uncertain. V lost 3 bases and J lost 5, with 4 bases in between. From germline, CDR1 is KGHDR and CDR2 SFDVKD. CDR3 length equals 12 residues. The CDR3 is CATSDPDQPQHF. Here the CDR3 DNA reads TGTGCCACCAGTGATCCAGATCAGCCCCAGCATTTT.

V and J are TRBV10-3 and TRBJ2-7, with 9 bases that match TRBD1. Germline assignment: CDR1 ENHRY and CDR2 SYGVKD. The V gene end was trimmed by 10 bases and the J gene end by 4 bases; junction bases not matched to a gene: 11. The CDR3 loop spans 14 amino acids. In DNA form, the CDR3 reads TGTGCCACCAGAGGGGACAGGGCGGGGTACGAGCAGTACTTC. Its protein is CATRGDRAGYEQYF.

The V call is TRBV6-1, the J call TRBJ2-7, with TRBD1 matching over 9 bases. Germline CDR1 is MNHNS and CDR2 is SASEGT. Trimming took 3 bases from V and 5 from J; bases not matched to a gene: 11. The CDR3 sequence is 16 residues long. The CDR3 loop is CASSDAGQGRWHEQYF. CDR3 nucleotides: TGTGCCAGCAGTGACGCGGGACAGGGTAGATGGCACGAGCAGTACTTC.

The chain has TRBV18 and TRBJ1-3; a weak D match, TRBD1 (5 bases). V shed 2 bases and J shed 9 bases, with 20 bases lying between them. Looked up from germline, CDR1 is KGHSH and CDR2 is LQKENI. The CDR3 is made up of 16 amino acids. The chain's CDR3 is CASSPNDPGTESTIYF. Written as DNA, the CDR3 is TGTGCCAGCTCACCAAACGATCCGGGGACTGAAAGCACCATATATTTT.

J is TRBJ2-7 and V is TRBV10-3, with 7 bases lining up with TRBD1. The CDR3 totals 14 residues. The germline V gene has CDR1 ENHRY and CDR2 SYGVKD. V shed 4 bases, J shed 0 bases, and the junction held 3 bases outside the gene matches. The CDR3 protein is CAISGGQPSYEQYF. Here the CDR3 DNA reads TGTGCCATCAGTGGGGGACAGCCCTCCTACGAGCAGTACTTC.

The chain has TRBV12-3 or TRBV12-4 and TRBJ1-1, with D perhaps TRBD1 (5 bases). The CDR3 runs to 13 residues. Trimming removed 2 bases at V and 3 bases at J, with 7 bases between. The CDR3 spells CASSLRGYTEAFF. DNA of the CDR3: TGTGCCAGCAGTTTACGGGGGTACACTGAAGCTTTCTTT.

The chain uses TRBV3-1 (or the pseudogene TRBV3-2) and TRBJ2-3, with a tentative D call TRBD2 (5 bases). The germline CDR1 and CDR2 sequences are LGHDT and YNNKEL (reference sequence). The germline V and J ends were trimmed by 0 bases and 3 bases, with 10 bases remaining between them. This CDR3 is built from 15 residues. This CDR3 reads CASSQDPTRTDTQYF. The DNA for the CDR3 is TGTGCCAGCAGCCAAGATCCCACTAGAACAGATACGCAGTATTTT.

V and J are TRBV19 and TRBJ1-5; TRBD1 agrees at 9 bases. CDR1 is LNHDA, CDR2 SQIVND, per germline (reference sequence). Germline trimming cut 6 bases from V and 0 bases from J; bases unmatched to any gene: 3. The CDR3 runs to 15 residues. Here the CDR3 reads CASRGTGYSNQPQHF. The CDR3 DNA reads as TGTGCCAGTAGAGGGACAGGGTATAGCAATCAGCCCCAGCATTTT.

The chain employs TRBV6-5 and TRBJ2-2; D uncertain. V shed 6 bases and J shed 7 bases, with 9 bases lying between them. Germline CDR1 is MNHEY and CDR2 is SVGAGI. The CDR3 is made up of 12 amino acids. The DNA of the CDR3 is TGTGCCAGCAGAGTAGATTTCGGGGAGCTGTTTTTT. This encodes CASRVDFGELFF.